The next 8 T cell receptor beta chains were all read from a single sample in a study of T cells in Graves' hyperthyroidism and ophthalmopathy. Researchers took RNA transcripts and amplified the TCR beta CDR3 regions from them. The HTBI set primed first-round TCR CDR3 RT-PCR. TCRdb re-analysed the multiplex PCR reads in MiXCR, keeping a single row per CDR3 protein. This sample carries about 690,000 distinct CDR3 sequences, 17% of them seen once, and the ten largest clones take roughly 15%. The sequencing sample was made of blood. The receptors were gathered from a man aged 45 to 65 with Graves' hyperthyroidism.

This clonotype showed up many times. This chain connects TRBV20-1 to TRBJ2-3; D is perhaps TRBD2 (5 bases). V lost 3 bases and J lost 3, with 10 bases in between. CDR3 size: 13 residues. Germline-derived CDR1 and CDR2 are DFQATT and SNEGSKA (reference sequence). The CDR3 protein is CSAREESTDTQYF. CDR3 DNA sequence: TGCAGTGCTAGGGAGGAGTCTACAGATACGCAGTATTTT.

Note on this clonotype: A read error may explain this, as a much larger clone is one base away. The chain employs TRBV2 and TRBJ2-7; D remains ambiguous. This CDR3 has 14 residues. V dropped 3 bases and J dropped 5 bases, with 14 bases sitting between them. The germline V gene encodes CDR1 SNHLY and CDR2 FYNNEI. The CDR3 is CASSEFHLTNEQYF. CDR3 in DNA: TGTGCCAGCAGTGAGTTTCACCTGACCAACGAGCAGTACTTC.

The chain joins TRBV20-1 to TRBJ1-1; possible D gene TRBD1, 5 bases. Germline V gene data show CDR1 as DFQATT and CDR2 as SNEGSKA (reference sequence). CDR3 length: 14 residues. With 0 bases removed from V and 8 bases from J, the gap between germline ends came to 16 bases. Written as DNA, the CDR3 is TGCAGTGCTAGAGATCGTGTGGGACGGACAGAAGCTTTCTTT. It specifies CSARDRVGRTEAFF.

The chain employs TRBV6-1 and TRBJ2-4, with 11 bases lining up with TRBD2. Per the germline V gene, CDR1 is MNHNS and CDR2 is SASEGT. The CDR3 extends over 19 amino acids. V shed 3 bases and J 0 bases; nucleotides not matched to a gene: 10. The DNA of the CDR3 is TGTGCCAGCAGTGAGCGACTAGCGGGAATTGTTATAGCCAAAAACATTCAGTACTTC. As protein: CASSERLAGIVIAKNIQYF.

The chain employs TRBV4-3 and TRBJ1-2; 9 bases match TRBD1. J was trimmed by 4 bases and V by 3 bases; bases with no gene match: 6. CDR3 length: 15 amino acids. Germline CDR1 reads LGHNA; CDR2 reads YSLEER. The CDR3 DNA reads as TGCGCCAGCAGCCAGGGAGGACAGGGGTTCTATGGCTACACCTTC. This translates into CASSQGGQGFYGYTF.

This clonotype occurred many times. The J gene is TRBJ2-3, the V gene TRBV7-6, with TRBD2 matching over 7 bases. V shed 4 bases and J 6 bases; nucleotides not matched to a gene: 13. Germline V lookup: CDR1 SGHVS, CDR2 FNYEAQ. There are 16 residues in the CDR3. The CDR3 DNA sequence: TGTGCCAGCAGCTCTACCCCTGGGCGGGAGAGGGATACGCAGTATTTT. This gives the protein CASSSTPGRERDTQYF.

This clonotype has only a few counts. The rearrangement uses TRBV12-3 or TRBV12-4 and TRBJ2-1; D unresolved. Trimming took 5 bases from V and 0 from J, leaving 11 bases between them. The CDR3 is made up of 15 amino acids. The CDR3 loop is CASSVHSSSYNEQFF. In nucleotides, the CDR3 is TGTGCCAGCAGTGTCCACAGTAGCTCCTACAATGAGCAGTTCTTC.

CDR3 region: CSAQREGYEQYF. The CDR3 nucleotides read TGCAGTGCTCAGCGGGAGGGCTACGAGCAGTACTTC. The rearrangement joins TRBV20-1 to TRBJ2-7; 10 positions match TRBD2. The CDR3 has 12 residues. Unmatched junction bases numbered 1, after V lost 5 bases and J lost 3 bases. CDR1 and CDR2 (germline): DFQATT, SNEGSKA (reference sequence).